The 32 T cell receptor beta chains presented below share a single source sample, sequenced in a study of blood T cells in healthy people across ages. Combining a sample-barcoded 5' primer with a J-beta primer mix, a second PCR ran for about 6 to 11 cycles. TCRdb called the 5' RACE reads again in MiXCR, with one record for every CDR3 protein. The sample shows over 1,500,000 distinct CDR3 sequences, 35% to 50% of them seen only once. The sequencing sample was made of blood. These receptor sequences come from a human donor in good health.

This clonotype was detected only a few times. The chain employs TRBV19 and TRBJ1-2, with no clear D. CDR1 and CDR2 (germline): LNHDA, SQIVND (reference sequence). V was shortened by 1 base and J by 5 bases, with 11 bases between the two germline ends. The CDR3 has 14 amino acids. The CDR3 DNA reads TGTGCCAGTAGTATAGTCAGTTTTGGTTATGGCTACACCTTC. Protein product: CASSIVSFGYGYTF. The whole variable domain, remainder taken from reference TRBV19 and TRBJ1-2, is DGGITQSPKYLFRKEGQNVTLSCEQNLNHDAMYWYRQDPGQGLRLIYYSQIVNDFQKGDIAEGYSVSREKKESFPLTVTSAQKNPTAFYLCASSIVSFGYGYTFGSGTRLTVV.

The chain is built from TRBV12-3 or TRBV12-4 and TRBJ2-1; 8 bases are shared with TRBD2. Trimming took 6 bases from V and 10 from J; bases not matched to a gene: 11. This CDR3 has 14 amino acids. The CDR3 sequence: CASSLNRGGKEQFF. CDR3 nucleotides: TGTGCCAGCAGCCTAAATCGGGGGGGAAAGGAGCAGTTCTTC.

CDR3 coding DNA: TGCGCCAGCAGGTCGAGGGGACAGGGCCCCTCTGGGGCCAACGTCCTGACTTTC. The encoded protein is CASRSRGQGPSGANVLTF. The chain combines TRBV5-1 with TRBJ2-6; 9 bases fit TRBD1. The CDR3 runs to 18 residues. The V and J ends lost 5 bases and 0 bases, in that order; junction bases with no gene match: 9. Germline loops: CDR1 SGHRS, CDR2 YFSETQ.

This clonotype has more than one count but fewer than ten. V usage is TRBV20-1 and J usage is TRBJ2-1; TRBD1 matches 12 bases. The CDR3 is 13 amino acids. CDR1 is DFQATT, CDR2 SNEGSKA, per germline (reference sequence). With 7 bases clipped from V and 9 bases from J, the junction kept 7 bases outside the gene matches. The CDR3: CSGGGQGASEQFF. As DNA, the CDR3 is TGCAGTGGGGGGGGACAGGGGGCAAGTGAGCAGTTCTTC.

The rearrangement links TRBV7-2 to TRBJ2-4, with D possibly TRBD2 on 7 matching bases. The J call is uncertain, as TRBJ2-7 better fits the DNA end. The length of the CDR3 is 15 residues. The germline gives CDR1 SGHTA, CDR2 FQGNSA. The CDR3 DNA reads TGTGCCAGCAGCTTAGGGGGAAGGGGGGGGTACGAGCAGTACTTC. It is translated as CASSLGGRGGYEQYF.

This clonotype has just a few counts. This chain joins TRBV6-6 and TRBJ1-2; 8 nucleotides align to TRBD1. CDR3 size: 16 residues. The junction had 15 bases not matched to a gene; V was cut back by 6 bases and J by 6 bases. Germline CDR1 and CDR2: MNHNY and SVGAGI (reference sequence). The CDR3, as DNA: TGTGCCAGCAGCCTCAGGACAGGGCAAGGAAGTGATGGCTACACCTTC. It is translated as CASSLRTGQGSDGYTF.

The CDR3 nucleotides read TGTGCCATCAGTGCCGGGGAGTTAGATGGCTACACCTTC. Translating gives CAISAGELDGYTF. The V call is TRBV10-3, the J call TRBJ1-2; D is unclear. CDR1 is ENHRY, CDR2 SYGVKD, per germline. Trimming stripped 4 bases from V and 6 bases from J, with 12 bases between. The length of the CDR3 is 13 residues.

This chain joins TRBV20-1 and TRBJ2-1; 9 nucleotides line up with TRBD2. The germline V gene encodes CDR1 DFQATT and CDR2 SNEGSKA (reference sequence). The CDR3 spans 15 residues. Trimming removed 3 bases from V and 2 bases from J; junction bases left unmatched: 5. DNA for the CDR3: TGCAGTGCTAGGGATCGCGGGGGGGCCTACAATGAGCAGTTCTTC. Its protein product is CSARDRGGAYNEQFF.

This clonotype has only a few counts. The chain is built from TRBV20-1 and TRBJ2-4, with TRBD2 as a possible D gene (6 bases). Germline CDR1 reads DFQATT; CDR2 reads SNEGSKA (reference sequence). The CDR3 consists of 15 residues. The germline V and J ends were trimmed by 1 base and 0 bases, with 10 bases remaining between them. The CDR3 nucleotides read TGCAGTGCTAGAGGCGGGGTGCTAGCCAAAAACATTCAGTACTTC. Amino acid sequence: CSARGGVLAKNIQYF.

The chain couples TRBV5-1 to TRBJ2-3; 9 nucleotides line up with TRBD1. The CDR3 sequence is 15 residues long. The V gene's germline CDR1 is SGHRS and CDR2 YFSETQ. Trimming cost V 4 bases and J 2 bases; bases outside gene matches: 5. This CDR3 is CASSRTGDFTDTQYF. CDR3 in DNA: TGCGCCAGCAGCAGGACAGGGGACTTCACAGATACGCAGTATTTT.

This chain joins TRBV5-1 and TRBJ2-7; 8 bases fit TRBD1. The CDR3 has 14 residues. Trimming took 4 bases from V and 6 from J; bases not matched to a gene: 9. Germline V lookup: CDR1 SGHRS, CDR2 YFSETQ. The CDR3 DNA reads TGCGCCAGCAGCACCGGACAGGGCAGGAGCGAGCAGTACTTC. It is translated as CASSTGQGRSEQYF.

The chain has TRBV12-5 and TRBJ2-1; 7 nucleotides agree with TRBD2. This CDR3 comprises 18 residues. Germline lookup yields CDR1 LGHNT and CDR2 FRNRAP. V shed 3 bases, J shed 7 bases, and the junction held 18 bases outside the gene matches. CDR3 region: CASGFSFGTSGVLNEQFF. As DNA, the CDR3 is TGTGCTAGTGGTTTTTCATTCGGGACGAGCGGGGTGTTAAATGAGCAGTTCTTC.

Regarding this clonotype: Relative to the germline gene, one junction end is altered; a read error may explain this. The rearrangement links TRBV28 to TRBJ1-2; TRBD1 agrees at 7 bases. From germline, CDR1 is MDHEN and CDR2 SYDVKM. This CDR3 contains 14 residues. CDR3 protein: CASRRQGSNGGCTF. Written as DNA, the CDR3 is TGTGCCAGCAGACGACAGGGTTCAAATGGAGGCTGCACCTTC.

This clonotype has just a few counts. This chain uses TRBV6-6 with TRBJ1-2, with TRBD1 matching over 8 bases. The CDR3 runs to 14 residues. The trim removed 7 bases at V and 0 bases at J, leaving 4 bases unmatched. The V gene's germline CDR1 is MNHNY and CDR2 SVGAGI (reference sequence). The CDR3 sequence: CASKQGDTNYGYTF. DNA of the CDR3: TGTGCCAGCAAACAGGGGGACACTAACTATGGCTACACCTTC.

The chain couples TRBV18 to TRBJ2-1, with D unclear. This CDR3 has 13 amino acids. Germline CDR1 reads KGHSH; CDR2 reads LQKENI. V was trimmed by 3 bases and J by 7 bases, leaving 10 bases between them. The CDR3 loop reads CASSPNLFNEQFF. DNA of the CDR3: TGTGCCAGCTCACCTAACTTGTTTAATGAGCAGTTCTTC.

V and J are TRBV12-3 or TRBV12-4 and TRBJ2-2, with TRBD1 matching 8 bases. Trimming cost V 3 bases and J 3 bases; bases outside gene matches: 15. The CDR3 is made up of 19 amino acids. The CDR3: CASSFDVGQVTIHTGELFF. In nucleotides, the CDR3 is TGTGCCAGCAGTTTCGATGTGGGACAGGTCACAATTCACACCGGGGAGCTGTTTTTT.

This clonotype was seen a few times. The chain has TRBV5-1 and TRBJ2-1, with a possible D match to TRBD1 (6 bases). This CDR3 contains 15 residues. V lost 3 bases and J lost 1, with 11 bases in between. Germline-derived CDR1 and CDR2 are SGHRS and YFSETQ. CDR3 sequence (DNA): TGCGCCAGCAGCTGGAAACAGGGATCCTACAATGAGCAGTTCTTC. It translates to CASSWKQGSYNEQFF.

This chain joins TRBV19 and TRBJ2-7, with 15 bases aligning to TRBD2. The CDR3 runs to 18 residues. V shed 2 bases and J 0 bases; nucleotides not matched to a gene: 5. Per the germline V gene, CDR1 is LNHDA and CDR2 is SQIVND (reference sequence). This chain's CDR3 is CASSIPGLAGGNSYEQYF. In nucleotides, the CDR3 is TGTGCCAGTAGTATACCGGGACTAGCGGGGGGCAACTCCTACGAGCAGTACTTC. The full variable domain, its missing parts supplied by reference TRBV19 and TRBJ2-7, is DGGITQSPKYLFRKEGQNVTLSCEQNLNHDAMYWYRQDPGQGLRLIYYSQIVNDFQKGDIAEGYSVSREKKESFPLTVTSAQKNPTAFYLCASSIPGLAGGNSYEQYFGPGTRLTVT.

V gene TRBV27 combines with J gene TRBJ2-7; 8 bases line up with TRBD1. The CDR3 loop spans 14 amino acids. The ends lost 4 bases at V and 3 bases at J; junction bases unmatched: 5. Germline CDR1 is MNHEY and CDR2 is SMNVEV (reference sequence). CDR3 in amino acids: CASSWEQGGYEQYF. The CDR3 nucleotides are TGTGCCAGCAGTTGGGAACAGGGGGGCTACGAGCAGTACTTC.

This chain connects TRBV20-1 to TRBJ1-2; D is possibly TRBD1 (5 bases). The V gene's germline CDR1 is DFQATT and CDR2 SNEGSKA (reference sequence). The CDR3 is 14 amino acids. V lost 4 bases and J lost 10, with 22 bases in between. The CDR3 DNA follows: TGCAGTGCTATAAGACCTACGGGGGAACAAGACTACACCTTC. Its protein is CSAIRPTGEQDYTF.

This chain uses TRBV29-1 with TRBJ2-5, with D hard to call. The CDR3 runs to 14 residues. V lost 1 base and J 5 bases, leaving 14 bases between the germline ends. Germline V lookup: CDR1 SQVTM, CDR2 ANQGSEA. The CDR3 loop reads CSVEGVGSRETQYF. The CDR3 DNA is TGCAGCGTTGAAGGGGTGGGGTCTAGGGAGACCCAGTACTTC.

The chain joins TRBV13 to TRBJ2-3, with 10 bases identical to TRBD2. The CDR3 totals 16 residues. Germline V gives CDR1 PRHDT, CDR2 FYEKMQ (reference sequence). Trimming at V came to 3 bases and at J to 3 bases, leaving 6 bases not matched to a gene. CDR3 protein: CASSFQRGGSTDTQYF. The CDR3 DNA is TGTGCCAGCAGCTTTCAGCGGGGGGGATCGACAGATACGCAGTATTTT. The full variable domain, in which reference TRBV13 and TRBJ2-3 provide the parts outside the CDR3, is AAGVIQSPRHLIKEKRETATLKCYPIPRHDTVYWYQQGPGQDPQFLISFYEKMQSDKGSIPDRFSAQQFSDYHSELNMSSLELGDSALYFCASSFQRGGSTDTQYFGPGTRLTVL.

The genes are TRBV7-9 and TRBJ1-2; D unresolved. In germline, CDR1 is SEHNR, CDR2 FQNEAQ (reference sequence). Trimming removed 5 bases at V and 4 bases at J, with 20 bases between. The CDR3 runs 16 residues. As DNA, the CDR3 is TGTGCCAGCAGCCCGACGGACCATCTACCAACCTATGGCTACACCTTC. Translated: CASSPTDHLPTYGYTF.

The V and J genes are TRBV7-3 and TRBJ2-2; 9 positions agree with TRBD1. V shed 1 base and J 6 bases; nucleotides not matched to a gene: 15. The CDR3 is 19 residues long. Germline V lookup: CDR1 SGHTA, CDR2 FQGTGA. CDR3 residues: CASSLMGTGSLTSPGELFF. For the CDR3, the DNA is TGTGCCAGCAGCTTAATGGGGACAGGGTCTCTTACCTCCCCCGGGGAGCTGTTTTTT.

This clonotype came up many times. This chain joins TRBV12-3 or TRBV12-4 and TRBJ2-7; D is undetermined. The ends were cut back, 2 bases at V and 6 bases at J, with 5 bases in the middle. This CDR3 spans 11 amino acids. CDR3 nucleotides: TGTGCCAGCAGTTTAAGTGGCGAGCAGTACTTC. Protein sequence: CASSLSGEQYF.

This clonotype came up a few times. The CDR3 DNA sequence: TGTGCCAGCAGTGACAGGCAGGGACGACCGGCTTTCTTT. The encoded protein is CASSDRQGRPAFF. J is TRBJ1-1 and V is TRBV6-4, with D tentatively TRBD1 (5 bases). The germline gives CDR1 MRHNA, CDR2 SNTAGT. Trimming removed 2 bases from V and 11 bases from J, with 15 bases in between. CDR3 length equals 13 residues.

The CDR3 loop reads CASTKIGVGGAETQYF. CDR3 in DNA: TGTGCCAGCACTAAAATCGGGGTAGGGGGCGCGGAGACCCAGTACTTC. The chain is built from TRBV7-2 and TRBJ2-5; 7 nucleotides line up with TRBD1. The V gene's germline CDR1 is SGHTA and CDR2 FQGNSA. The CDR3 covers 16 residues. The J segment lost 5 bases and the V segment lost 7 bases, leaving 16 bases of the junction unmatched. Variable domain in full (rest from reference TRBV7-2 and TRBJ2-5): GAGVSQSPSNKVTEKGKDVELRCDPISGHTALYWYRQSLGQGLEFLIYFQGNSAPDKSGLPSDRFSAERTGGSVSTLTIQRTQQEDSAVYLCASTKIGVGGAETQYFGPGTRLLVL.

With regard to this clonotype: A clone one base away is much larger, so this may be a read error. This rearrangement joins TRBV20-1 to TRBJ2-5; D tentatively reads TRBD1 or TRBD2 (5 bases each). The CDR3 totals 13 residues. Germline CDR1 reads DFQATT; CDR2 reads SNEGSKA (reference sequence). Trimming took off 3 bases at V and 4 bases at J, with 12 bases between the two ends. The CDR3 spells CSASGAAGETQYF. As DNA, the CDR3 is TGCAGTGCTAGCGGGGCGGCCGGAGAGACCCAGTACTTC.

In this sample, this clonotype turned up a few times. The chain joins TRBV7-2 to TRBJ2-7, with 9 bases that match TRBD2. Germline CDR1 reads SGHTA; CDR2 reads FQGNSA. The CDR3 runs 14 residues. V lost 5 bases and J lost 5; bases outside the gene matches: 7. CDR3 DNA: TGTGCCAGCAGCCCCCAAAGGACTAGCGACGAGCAGTACTTC. Translating gives CASSPQRTSDEQYF.

In its sample, this clonotype was seen many times. The V call is TRBV28, the J call TRBJ2-6; D is undetermined. Germline V gives CDR1 MDHEN, CDR2 SYDVKM. The CDR3 totals 14 residues. Trimming took 7 bases from V and 0 from J, leaving 7 bases between them. The CDR3, as DNA: TGTGCCAGCAACGGTTTCTCTGGGGCCAACGTCCTGACTTTC. Its translation is CASNGFSGANVLTF.

The V and J genes are TRBV10-3 and TRBJ1-1; 12 nucleotides match TRBD1. Germline assignment: CDR1 ENHRY and CDR2 SYGVKD. This CDR3 is 17 amino acids long. V gave up 2 bases and J gave up 6 bases; unmatched junction bases: 10. CDR3 coding DNA: TGTGCCATCAGTGAGGGGACAGGGGGCGAGATTTTCGCTGAAGCTTTCTTT. Its protein product is CAISEGTGGEIFAEAFF.

This chain connects TRBV29-1 to TRBJ1-4; D might be TRBD1 (5 bases). The V and J ends lost 0 bases and 7 bases respectively, with 6 bases between them. Per germline, CDR1 SQVTM and CDR2 ANQGSEA. The CDR3 extends over 12 amino acids. CDR3 coding DNA: TGCAGCGTTGAAGAGGGACGTGAAAAACTGTTTTTT. It yields the protein CSVEEGREKLFF.